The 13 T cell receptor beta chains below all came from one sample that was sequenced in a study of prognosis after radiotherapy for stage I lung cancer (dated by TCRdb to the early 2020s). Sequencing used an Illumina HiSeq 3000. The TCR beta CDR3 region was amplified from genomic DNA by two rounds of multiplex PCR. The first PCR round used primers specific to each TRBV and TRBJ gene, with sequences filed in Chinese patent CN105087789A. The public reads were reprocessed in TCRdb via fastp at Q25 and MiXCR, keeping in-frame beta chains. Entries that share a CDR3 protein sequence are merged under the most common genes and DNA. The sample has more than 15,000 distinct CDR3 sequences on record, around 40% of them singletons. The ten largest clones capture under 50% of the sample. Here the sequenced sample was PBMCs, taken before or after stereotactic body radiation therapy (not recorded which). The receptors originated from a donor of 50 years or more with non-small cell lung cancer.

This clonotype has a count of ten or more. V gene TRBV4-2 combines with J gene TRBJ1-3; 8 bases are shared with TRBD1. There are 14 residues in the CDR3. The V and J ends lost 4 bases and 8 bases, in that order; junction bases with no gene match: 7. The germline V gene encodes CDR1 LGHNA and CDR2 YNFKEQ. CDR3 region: CASSRDRRPDTIYF. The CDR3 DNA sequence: TGTGCCAGCAGCCGGGACAGGAGACCGGACACCATATATTTT.

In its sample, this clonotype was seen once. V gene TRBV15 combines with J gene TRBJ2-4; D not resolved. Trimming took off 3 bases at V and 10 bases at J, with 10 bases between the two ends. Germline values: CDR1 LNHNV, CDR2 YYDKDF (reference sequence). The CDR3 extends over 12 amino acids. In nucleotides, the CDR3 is TGTGCCACCAGCAGGGCGCTAAAAATTCAGTACTTC. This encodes CATSRALKIQYF.

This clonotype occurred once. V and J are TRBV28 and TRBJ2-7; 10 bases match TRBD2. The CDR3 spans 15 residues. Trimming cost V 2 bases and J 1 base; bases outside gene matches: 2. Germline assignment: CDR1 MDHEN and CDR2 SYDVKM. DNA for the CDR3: TGTGCCAGCAGTTTACAGCGGGAGGGGTCCTACGAGCAGTACTTC. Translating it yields CASSLQREGSYEQYF.

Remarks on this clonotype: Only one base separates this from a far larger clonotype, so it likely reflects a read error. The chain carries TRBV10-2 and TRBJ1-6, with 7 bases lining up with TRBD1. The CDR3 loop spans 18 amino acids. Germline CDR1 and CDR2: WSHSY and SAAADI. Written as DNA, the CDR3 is TGTGCCAGCAGCACCCTCCGACAGGGAACCTCCTATAATTCACCCCTCCACTTT. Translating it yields CASSTLRQGTSYNSPLHF.

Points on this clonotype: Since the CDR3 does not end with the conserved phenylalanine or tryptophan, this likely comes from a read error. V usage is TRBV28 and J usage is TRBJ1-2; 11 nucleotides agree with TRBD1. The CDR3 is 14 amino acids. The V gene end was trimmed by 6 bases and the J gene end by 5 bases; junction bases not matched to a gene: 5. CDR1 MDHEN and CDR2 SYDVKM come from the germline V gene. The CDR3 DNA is TGTGCCAGCAGCGGGACAGGGGGATTATATGGCTACACCCTC. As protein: CASSGTGGLYGYTL.

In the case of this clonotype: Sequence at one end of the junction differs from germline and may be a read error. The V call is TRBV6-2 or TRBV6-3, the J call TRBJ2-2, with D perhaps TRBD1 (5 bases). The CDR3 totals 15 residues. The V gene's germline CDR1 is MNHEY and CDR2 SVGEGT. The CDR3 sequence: CASSPDMANTVELFF. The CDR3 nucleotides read TGTGCCAGCAGCCCGGACATGGCCAACACCGTGGAGCTGTTTTTT.

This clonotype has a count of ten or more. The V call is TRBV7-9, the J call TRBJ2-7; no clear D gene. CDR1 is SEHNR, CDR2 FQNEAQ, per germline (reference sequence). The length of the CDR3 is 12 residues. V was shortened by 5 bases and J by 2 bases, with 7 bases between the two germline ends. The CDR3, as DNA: TGTGCCAGCAGCGGTCGCACCTACGAGCAGTACTTC. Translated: CASSGRTYEQYF. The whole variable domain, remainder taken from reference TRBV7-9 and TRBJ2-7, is DTGVSQNPRHKITKRGQNVTFRCDPISEHNRLYWYRQTLGQGPEFLTYFQNEAQLEKSRLLSDRFSAERPKGSFSTLEIQRTEQGDSAMYLCASSGRTYEQYFGPGTRLTVT.

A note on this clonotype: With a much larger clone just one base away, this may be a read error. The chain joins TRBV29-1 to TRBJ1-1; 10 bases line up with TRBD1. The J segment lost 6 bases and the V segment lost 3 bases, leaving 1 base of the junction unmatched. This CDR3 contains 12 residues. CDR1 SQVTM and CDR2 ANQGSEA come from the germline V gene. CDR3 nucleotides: TGCAGCGTTGAGGGACAGGGGTCTGAAGCTTTCTTT. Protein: CSVEGQGSEAFF.

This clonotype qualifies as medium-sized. CDR3 sequence (DNA): TGTGCCAGCAGTTACGGGGGACAGGGGGCCACTGAAGCTTTCTTT. Translation gives CASSYGGQGATEAFF. The chain combines TRBV6-5 with TRBJ1-1, with 12 bases matching TRBD1. The CDR3 spans 15 residues. CDR1 MNHEY and CDR2 SVGAGI come from the germline V gene. The V and J ends lost 2 bases and 4 bases, in that order; junction bases with no gene match: 2.

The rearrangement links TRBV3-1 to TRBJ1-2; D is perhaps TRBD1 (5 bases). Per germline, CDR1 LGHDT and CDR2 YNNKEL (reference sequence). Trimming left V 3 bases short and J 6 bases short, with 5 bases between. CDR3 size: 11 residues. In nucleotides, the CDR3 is TGTGCCAGCAGCCAGGGACATGGCTACACCTTC. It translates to CASSQGHGYTF.

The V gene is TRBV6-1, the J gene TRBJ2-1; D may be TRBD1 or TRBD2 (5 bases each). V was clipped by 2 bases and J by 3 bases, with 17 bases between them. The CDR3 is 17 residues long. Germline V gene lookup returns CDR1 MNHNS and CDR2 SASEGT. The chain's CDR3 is CASSERIRDGYYNEQFF. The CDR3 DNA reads TGTGCCAGCAGTGAAAGGATACGGGACGGCTACTACAATGAGCAGTTCTTC.

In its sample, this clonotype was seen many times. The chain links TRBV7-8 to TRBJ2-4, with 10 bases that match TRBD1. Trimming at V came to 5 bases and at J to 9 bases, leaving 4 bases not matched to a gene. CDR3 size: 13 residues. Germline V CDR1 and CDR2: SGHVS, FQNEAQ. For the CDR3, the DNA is TGTGCCAGCAGCCGAGGACAGGGGGGCATTCAGTACTTC. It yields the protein CASSRGQGGIQYF.

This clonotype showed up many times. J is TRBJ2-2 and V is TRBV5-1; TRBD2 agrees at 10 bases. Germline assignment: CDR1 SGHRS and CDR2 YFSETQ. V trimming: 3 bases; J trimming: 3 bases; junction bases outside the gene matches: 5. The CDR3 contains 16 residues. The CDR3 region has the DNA TGCGCCAGCAGCTCTAGCGGGAGAACGTACACCGGGGAGCTGTTTTTT. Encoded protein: CASSSSGRTYTGELFF.